The entry that follows covers one TCR beta chain sequence. The data derive from a study of blood T cell repertoires in COVID-19. The overall study: Sites across the United States, Italy and Spain contributed samples from acute and convalescent COVID-19. The cDNA or gDNA used as material had been derived from T cells, B-cell-depleted T cells, or PBMCs.

The V and J ends lost 5 bases and 5 bases, in that order; junction bases with no gene match: 5. There are 13 residues in the CDR3. Germline-derived CDR1 and CDR2 are MNHEY and SVGAGI. In the authors' methods: The authors estimated nucleated cell counts from reference gene primer amplification. Profiled with immunoSEQ multiplex PCR; TCRdb holds only in-frame clones, not every one. V, J and clone size reflect that table, while D and trimming were determined from the DNA. Here the sample spans 340,000 or so clones, around 88% being singletons. The chain combines TRBV6-5 with TRBJ1-2; 7 bases fit TRBD1. The sequenced sample was peripheral blood. The clonotype comes from a man aged 25 to 45 with active or convalescent COVID-19. In DNA, the CDR3 is TGTGCCAGCAGTCGACAGGGTATATATGGCTACACCTTC. Translated, it gives CASSRQGIYGYTF.